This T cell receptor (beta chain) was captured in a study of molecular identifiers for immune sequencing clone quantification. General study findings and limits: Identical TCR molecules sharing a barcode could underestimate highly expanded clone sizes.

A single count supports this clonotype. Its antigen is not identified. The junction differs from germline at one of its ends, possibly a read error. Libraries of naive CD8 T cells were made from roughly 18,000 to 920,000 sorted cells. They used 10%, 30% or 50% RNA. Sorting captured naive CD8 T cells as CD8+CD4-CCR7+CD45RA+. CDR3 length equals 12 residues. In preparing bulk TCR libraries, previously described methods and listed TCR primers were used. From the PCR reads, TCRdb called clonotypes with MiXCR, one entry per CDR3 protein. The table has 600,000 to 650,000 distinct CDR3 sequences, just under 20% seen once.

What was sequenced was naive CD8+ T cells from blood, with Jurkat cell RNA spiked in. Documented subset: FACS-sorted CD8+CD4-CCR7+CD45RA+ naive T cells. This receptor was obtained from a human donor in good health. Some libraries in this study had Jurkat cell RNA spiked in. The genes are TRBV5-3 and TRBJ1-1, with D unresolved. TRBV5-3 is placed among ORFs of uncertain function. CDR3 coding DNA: TGTGCCAGCAGCCTTGGGAACACTGTAGCTTTCTTT. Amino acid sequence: CASSLGNTVAFF.